This T cell receptor (beta chain) originates from a study of OX40 agonist ivuxolimab in advanced cancers. At the level of the study: An anti-OX40 (CD134) antibody with agonistic activity, ivuxolimab, was administered to patients. Every 2 weeks, ivuxolimab was infused into the patients intravenously at between 0.01 and 10 mg/kg.

Germline CDR1 SGDLS, CDR2 YYNGEE. The V gene lost 1 base and the J gene lost 5 bases, with 16 bases spanning the gap. The length of the CDR3 is 15 residues. The table came from immunoSEQ multiplex PCR; TCRdb's copy has only in-frame clones and leaves some out. Of fewer than 90,000 clones listed, roughly 93% were seen once; the top ten hold roughly 6.5%. The source is an adult with an advanced solid tumor such as melanoma, head and neck, liver or kidney cancer. The material sequenced was CD4+ or CD8+ T cells sorted from blood, taken in a trial of the OX40 agonist ivuxolimab. The rearrangement joins TRBV9 to TRBJ2-7; TRBD2 is a possible D gene (6 bases). In DNA form, the CDR3 reads TGTGCCAGCAGCGTATACGAGGGAGGTAGGGACGAGCAGTACTTC. It yields the protein CASSVYEGGRDEQYF.